This is a list of T cell receptor beta chains from one sample in a study of T-cell reconstitution after alpha-beta-depleted transplantation in children. Using its own MiXCR run on the PCR reads, TCRdb lists one record per CDR3 protein. The sample shows 530,000 or so distinct CDR3 sequences, over 20% of them seen only once. This specimen consisted of PBMCs, obtained before TCRalphabeta/CD19-depleted stem cell transplant. These receptors were obtained from a boy in the first two years of life with Wiskott-Aldrich syndrome, due to receive a stem cell transplant. The CDR3 runs from the conserved cysteine through the conserved F or W. The D gene is left open where the match is weak. Only some rows state a clone size, as once, few, many or a class for expanded clones.

J	D	size	V	DNA	CDR3
TRBJ2-3	TRBD1	few	TRBV7-8	TGTGCCAGCAGCTTCGGACAGGCTAGCACAGATACGCAGTATTTT	CASSFGQASTDTQYF
TRBJ2-3	TRBD1	-	TRBV20-1	TGCAGTGCTACCCGGACAGGCCTCGATACGCAGTATTTT	CSATRTGLDTQYF
TRBJ2-3	-	-	TRBV9	TGTGCCAGCAGCGTAACATCAGGACGGACAGAACTCACAGATACGCAGTATTTT	CASSVTSGRTELTDTQYF
TRBJ2-6	-	many	TRBV12-3/TRBV12-4	TGTGCCAGCACCACCTTCGGGGACGGAGATAGATCTGGGGCCAACGTCCTGACTTTC	CASTTFGDGDRSGANVLTF
TRBJ2-3	-	-	TRBV20-1	TGCAGTGCTAGTTGGGATACGCAGTATTTT	CSASWDTQYF
TRBJ1-2	TRBD1	-	TRBV4-1	TGCGCCAGCAGCCAGGGAACAGGGGTGGGCTACACCTTC	CASSQGTGVGYTF
TRBJ2-2	-	-	TRBV5-1	TGCGCCAGCATTGCCGGAGGAGTCTTCGCCGGGGAGCTGTTTTTT	CASIAGGVFAGELFF
TRBJ2-7	TRBD1	-	TRBV27	TGTGCCAGCAGTTTACGGGGTAACAGGGGGCTTAGCTCCTACGAGCAGTACTTC	CASSLRGNRGLSSYEQYF
TRBJ1-1	TRBD1	-	TRBV18	TGTGCCAGCTCACCGAGACAGGGGGCGGTGAACACTGAAGCTTTCTTT	CASSPRQGAVNTEAFF
TRBJ1-6	-	few	TRBV12-3/TRBV12-4	TGTGCCAGCAGTTTCGGTGATGAGAACGGTTCACCCCTCCACTTT	CASSFGDENGSPLHF
TRBJ2-5	-	-	TRBV7-8	TGTGCCAGCAGCTTAGATGAGTATCAAGAGACCCAGTACTTC	CASSLDEYQETQYF
TRBJ2-3	-	few	TRBV10-3	TGTGCCATCAGTGGAGGTAGGGGAGCAGATACGCAGTATTTT	CAISGGRGADTQYF
TRBJ2-1	-	-	TRBV20-1	TGCAGTGCTAGTCTCGGCCCTTCCTACAATGAGCAGTTCTTC	CSASLGPSYNEQFF
TRBJ2-1	-	-	TRBV20-1	TGCAGTGCTCTTCGGCCTCATGATGGGGGCAATGAGCAGTTCTTC	CSALRPHDGGNEQFF
TRBJ1-1	-	-	TRBV29-1	TGCAGCGGGACAGACAACACTGAAGCTTTCTTT	CSGTDNTEAFF
TRBJ1-1	-	few	TRBV28	TGTGCCAGCAGTCCCCTGGGGGGCGTGAACACTGAAGCTTTCTTT	CASSPLGGVNTEAFF
TRBJ2-5	-	-	TRBV10-2	TGCGCCAGCAGCGTTCGGCAGGGAGAGACCCAGTACTTC	CASSVRQGETQYF
TRBJ2-4	-	-	TRBV6-2/TRBV6-3	TGTGCCAGCCGGAGCGGAACGGTTCAGTACTTC	CASRSGTVQYF
TRBJ2-5	-	-	TRBV5-1	TGCGCCAGCAGCTTGCTTGCGGGGACCCAAGAGACCCAGTACTTC	CASSLLAGTQETQYF
TRBJ2-1	-	-	TRBV2	TGTGCCAGCAGTGATAATAATAATGAGCAGTTCTTC	CASSDNNNEQFF
TRBJ2-5	TRBD2	-	TRBV5-1	TGCGCCAGCAACGGGGTAGCGGGGTTCCAAGAGACCCAGTACTTC	CASNGVAGFQETQYF
TRBJ1-1	TRBD1	-	TRBV7-9	TGTGCCAGCAGAGTCAGGACAGGGGGCACTGAAGCTTTCTTT	CASRVRTGGTEAFF
TRBJ2-3	-	-	TRBV29-1	TGCAGCGTTGTCCTACCACCAAGCACAGATACGCAGTATTTT	CSVVLPPSTDTQYF
TRBJ2-3	TRBD2	many	TRBV20-1	TGCAGTGCTAGAGTTCCGGGACTAGCGGTCCACCTGAGGGATACGCAGTATTTT	CSARVPGLAVHLRDTQYF
TRBJ2-2	-	-	TRBV6-5	TGTGCCAGCAGTTATAGCGGCCTCACCGGGGAGCTGTTTTTT	CASSYSGLTGELFF
TRBJ2-7	-	-	TRBV20-1	TGCAGTGCTAGAGGTCGACTCTCCACCTACGAGCAGTACTTC	CSARGRLSTYEQYF
TRBJ2-7	-	-	TRBV11-2	TGTGCCAGCAGACTTGGAACTGACGACTACGAGCAGTACTTC	CASRLGTDDYEQYF
TRBJ2-4	TRBD1	-	TRBV12-3/TRBV12-4	TGTGCCAGCAGTTTTACCGCAGGGGGTGTCATTCAGTACTTC	CASSFTAGGVIQYF
TRBJ2-3	TRBD2	-	TRBV28	TGTGCCAGCAGTTTCAGCACTAGCGTTACAGATACGCAGTATTTT	CASSFSTSVTDTQYF
TRBJ2-6	TRBD1	-	TRBV20-1	TGCAGTGCAAGGACAGGGTCAGGGGCCAACGTCCTGACTTTC	CSARTGSGANVLTF
TRBJ1-2	-	-	TRBV10-3	TGTGCCATCGGGGGCGGCTACACCTTC	CAIGGGYTF
TRBJ2-1	TRBD2	-	TRBV5-1	TGCGCCAGCAGCTTGGATCCGTTAGCTAGCGGTCGCAATGAGCAGTTCTTC	CASSLDPLASGRNEQFF
TRBJ2-7	-	few	TRBV5-1	TGCGCCAGCAGCTTGGAAATCGGAGGAGAGCAGTACTTC	CASSLEIGGEQYF
TRBJ1-1	-	-	TRBV12-3/TRBV12-4	TGTGCCAGCAAGCGGTGGGACTTGGGGAACACTGAAGCTTTCTTT	CASKRWDLGNTEAFF
TRBJ2-1	-	few	TRBV9	TGTGCCAGCAGCGTAGGCGGGACGGGGAATGAGCAGTTCTTC	CASSVGGTGNEQFF
TRBJ2-3	-	few	TRBV20-1	TGCAGTGCTAGAGCAAACACAGATACGCAGTATTTT	CSARANTDTQYF
TRBJ2-3	-	-	TRBV21-1	TGTGCCAGCAGCAAAAAGGGTAGAGGCACAGATACGCAGTATTTT	CASSKKGRGTDTQYF
TRBJ2-1	-	-	TRBV28	TGTGCCAGCAGGGCTTCGGGGGTCCAATTTGAGCAGTTCTTC	CASRASGVQFEQFF
TRBJ2-2	TRBD1	-	TRBV3-1	TGTGCCAGCAGCCAAGGGACAGGGGGCACCGGGGAGCTGTTTTTT	CASSQGTGGTGELFF
TRBJ2-3	-	few	TRBV11-2	TGTGCCAGCAGCTTAATTAGGTACAGGGAGGCGACAGATACGCAGTATTTT	CASSLIRYREATDTQYF
TRBJ2-3	TRBD2	-	TRBV20-1	TGCAGTGCTAGAGATTGGACTAGAGAGAATACGCAGTATTTT	CSARDWTRENTQYF
TRBJ2-7	TRBD1	-	TRBV7-2	TGTGCCAGCAGCTTATATCGGACAGGGGACGAGCAGTACTTC	CASSLYRTGDEQYF
TRBJ1-1	-	few	TRBV5-1	TGCGCCAGCAGCTTGGTGATTGGCAATTCGAACACTGAAGCTTTCTTT	CASSLVIGNSNTEAFF
TRBJ2-2	TRBD1	-	TRBV20-1	TGCAGTGCCTTCAAGGGGGCCTCCGGGGAGCTGTTTTTT	CSAFKGASGELFF
TRBJ2-2	-	few	TRBV12-3/TRBV12-4	TGTGCCAGCAGTCTTAGACAGGACCGCACCGGGGAGCTGTTTTTT	CASSLRQDRTGELFF
TRBJ2-1	TRBD2	-	TRBV10-3	TGTGCCATCAGCCAAAGATTAGCGGGAGGGCCTGGGGAGCAGTTCTTC	CAISQRLAGGPGEQFF
TRBJ1-2	-	-	TRBV6-1	TGTGCCAGCAGTGAAAACCAGGGGAACTATGGCTACACCTTC	CASSENQGNYGYTF
TRBJ2-5	-	-	TRBV29-1	TGCAGCGTTGCCAGCAAAGAGACCCAGTACTTC	CSVASKETQYF
TRBJ2-3	-	-	TRBV5-1	TGCGCCAGCAGCTTTTGGGGGTCGGATACGCAGTATTTT	CASSFWGSDTQYF
TRBJ2-1	-	few	TRBV10-3	TGTGCCATCAGTGTGCTAGCTGATGAGCAGTTCTTC	CAISVLADEQFF
TRBJ2-1	TRBD2	few	TRBV20-1	TGCAGCCCTGCTAGCGGTCCCTACAATGAGCAGTTCTTC	CSPASGPYNEQFF
TRBJ1-2	-	few	TRBV20-1	TGCAGTGCTAGAGGCGGGGGTGTCTATGGCTACACCTTC	CSARGGGVYGYTF
TRBJ2-2	-	-	TRBV12-3/TRBV12-4	TGTGCCAGCAGTTCATATACCCGGTGGGACGAAGCCGGGGAGCTGTTTTTT	CASSSYTRWDEAGELFF
TRBJ1-3	-	-	TRBV10-3	TGTGCCATCAGTGAGTCGACACCCGCTGGAAACACCATATATTTT	CAISESTPAGNTIYF
TRBJ1-2	TRBD1	few	TRBV27	TGTGCCAGCAGTGGCCGACAGGGGGGGCAGCACGGCTACACCTTC	CASSGRQGGQHGYTF
TRBJ2-7	-	few	TRBV3-1	TGTGCCAGCAGCCAAGTCGAAGGGTACGAGCAGTACTTC	CASSQVEGYEQYF
TRBJ2-1	TRBD2	few	TRBV10-3	TGTGCCATCAGTATCCCGGGAGGGCACAATGAGCAGTTCTTC	CAISIPGGHNEQFF
TRBJ1-4	-	-	TRBV2	TGTGCCAGCAGTCAAGACAGGAACATAGGAGAAAAACTGTTTTTT	CASSQDRNIGEKLFF